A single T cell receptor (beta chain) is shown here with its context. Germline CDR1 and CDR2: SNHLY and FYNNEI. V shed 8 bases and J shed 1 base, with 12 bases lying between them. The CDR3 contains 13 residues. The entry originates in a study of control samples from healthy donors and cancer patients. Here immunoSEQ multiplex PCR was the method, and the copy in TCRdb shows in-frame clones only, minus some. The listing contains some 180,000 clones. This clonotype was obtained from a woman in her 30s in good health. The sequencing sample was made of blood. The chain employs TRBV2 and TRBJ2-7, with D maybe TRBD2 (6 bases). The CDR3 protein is CASFGTPSYEQYF. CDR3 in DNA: TGTGCCAGCTTCGGGACTCCGTCCTACGAGCAGTACTTC.